This TCR beta chain was identified during a study of blood T cell repertoires in COVID-19. Study at large: The origin of the acute and convalescent COVID-19 samples was the United States, Italy and Spain. From T cells, B-cell-depleted T cells, or PBMCs came the material, which was cDNA or gDNA.

Original data processing: Researchers report that nucleated cell counts were estimated from reference gene primer amplification. Only in-frame clones appear in the TCRdb table, and some are missing; sequencing was by immunoSEQ multiplex PCR. V and J calls and clone size follow that table, whereas D and trimming were derived from the DNA. The sample lists tens of thousands of clones, 74% occurring once. Losses at the gene ends were 3 bases for V and 2 bases for J; bases not matched to a gene: 8. Looked up from germline, CDR1 is KGHSH and CDR2 is LQKENI. The CDR3 is made up of 16 amino acids. The genes are TRBV18 and TRBJ2-7; 9 bases are a match to TRBD1. This sequence was found in a woman older than 75 with acute or convalescent COVID-19. The source material was peripheral blood. CDR3 in amino acids: CASSPTQGAVAYEQYF. CDR3 nucleotide sequence: TGTGCCAGCTCACCCACACAGGGGGCGGTCGCCTACGAGCAGTACTTC.